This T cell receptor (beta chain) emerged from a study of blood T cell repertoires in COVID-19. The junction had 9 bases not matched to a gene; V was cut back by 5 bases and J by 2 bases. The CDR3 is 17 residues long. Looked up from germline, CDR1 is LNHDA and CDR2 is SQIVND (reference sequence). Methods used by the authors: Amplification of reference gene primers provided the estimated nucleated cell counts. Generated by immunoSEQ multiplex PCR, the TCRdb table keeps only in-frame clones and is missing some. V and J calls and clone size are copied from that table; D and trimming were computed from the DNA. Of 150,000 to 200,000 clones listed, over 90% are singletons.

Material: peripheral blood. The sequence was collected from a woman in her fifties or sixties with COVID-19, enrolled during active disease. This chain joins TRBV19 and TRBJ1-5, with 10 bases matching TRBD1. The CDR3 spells CASSSRDRGFGNQPQHF. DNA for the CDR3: TGTGCCAGTAGTTCCCGGGACAGGGGATTCGGCAATCAGCCCCAGCATTTT.